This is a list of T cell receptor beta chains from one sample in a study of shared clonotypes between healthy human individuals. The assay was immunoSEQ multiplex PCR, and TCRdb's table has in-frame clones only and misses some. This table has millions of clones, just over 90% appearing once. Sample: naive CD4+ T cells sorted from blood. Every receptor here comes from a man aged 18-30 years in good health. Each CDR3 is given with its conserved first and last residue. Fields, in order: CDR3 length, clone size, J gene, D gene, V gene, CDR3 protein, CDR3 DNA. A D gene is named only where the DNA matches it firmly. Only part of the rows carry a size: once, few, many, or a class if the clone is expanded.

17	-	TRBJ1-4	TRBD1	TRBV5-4	CASSRTGAFTTNEKLFF	TGTGCCAGCAGCCGCACAGGGGCCTTTACAACTAATGAAAAACTGTTTTTT
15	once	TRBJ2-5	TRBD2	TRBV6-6	CASSYSTLAGGTQYF	TGTGCCAGCAGTTACAGTACACTAGCGGGGGGGACCCAGTACTTC
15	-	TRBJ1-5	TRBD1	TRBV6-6	CASTLDRGRFQPQHF	TGTGCCAGCACTTTGGACAGGGGGCGCTTTCAGCCCCAGCATTTT
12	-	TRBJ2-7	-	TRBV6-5	CASTDSYYEQYF	TGTGCCAGCACCGACAGTTACTACGAGCAGTACTTC
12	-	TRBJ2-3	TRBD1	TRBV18	CASSPGQGTQYF	TGTGCCAGCTCCCCCGGACAGGGGACGCAGTATTTT
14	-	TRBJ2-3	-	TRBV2	CASSVDQGRDTQYF	TGTGCCAGCAGTGTGGACCAGGGCCGCGATACGCAGTATTTT
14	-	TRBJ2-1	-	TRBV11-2	CASSHGVQRQEQFF	TGTGCCAGCAGCCATGGGGTACAGAGACAGGAGCAGTTCTTC
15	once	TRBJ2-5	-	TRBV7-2	CASSLGGESGETQYF	TGTGCCAGCAGCTTAGGGGGAGAATCGGGGGAGACCCAGTACTTC
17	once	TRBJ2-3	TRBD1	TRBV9	CASSEGEDRGPPDTQYF	TGTGCCAGCAGCGAAGGGGAAGACAGGGGCCCGCCCGATACGCAGTATTTT
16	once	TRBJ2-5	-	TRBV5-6	CASSHGDRTPGETQYF	TGTGCCAGCAGCCACGGCGACAGAACACCGGGGGAGACCCAGTACTTC
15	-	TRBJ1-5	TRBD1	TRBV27	CASSPGTDLNQPQHF	TGTGCCAGCAGCCCCGGGACAGACCTCAATCAGCCCCAGCATTTT
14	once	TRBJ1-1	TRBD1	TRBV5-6	CASSALGQGAVAFF	TGTGCCAGCAGCGCCCTCGGACAGGGGGCTGTAGCTTTCTTT
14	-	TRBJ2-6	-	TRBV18	CASSPESGANVLTF	TGTGCCAGCTCACCGGAATCTGGGGCCAACGTCCTGACTTTC
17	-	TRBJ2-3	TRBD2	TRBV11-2	CASSLILAGKKGDTQYF	TGTGCCAGCAGCTTAATCCTAGCGGGAAAGAAGGGAGATACGCAGTATTTT
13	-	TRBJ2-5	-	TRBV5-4	CASSRGSQETQYF	TGTGCCAGCAGCCGCGGTTCTCAAGAGACCCAGTACTTC
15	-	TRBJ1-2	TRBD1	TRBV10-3	CAIPRTGGDNYGYTF	TGTGCCATCCCCCGGACAGGGGGCGATAACTATGGCTACACCTTC
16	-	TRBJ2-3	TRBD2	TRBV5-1	CASSHGLAGGKDTQYF	TGCGCCAGCAGTCACGGACTAGCGGGAGGTAAAGATACGCAGTATTTT
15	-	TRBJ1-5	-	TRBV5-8	CASSLVQGPNQPQHF	TGTGCCAGCAGCTTGGTGCAGGGTCCCAATCAGCCCCAGCATTTT
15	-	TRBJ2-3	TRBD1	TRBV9	CASSVATGQGDTQYF	TGTGCCAGCAGCGTCGCGACAGGGCAGGGAGATACGCAGTATTTT
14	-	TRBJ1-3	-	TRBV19	CASTRGSSGNTIYF	TGTGCCAGTACGCGTGGAAGCTCTGGAAACACCATATATTTT
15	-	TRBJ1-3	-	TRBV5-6	CASSLTVNSGNTIYF	TGTGCCAGCAGCTTAACCGTTAACTCTGGAAACACCATATATTTT
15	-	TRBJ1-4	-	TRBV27	CASSLLGGANEKLFF	TGTGCCAGCTCCTTACTGGGGGGGGCTAATGAAAAACTGTTTTTT
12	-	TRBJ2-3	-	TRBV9	CASSESTDTQYF	TGTGCCAGCAGCGAGTCCACAGATACGCAGTATTTT
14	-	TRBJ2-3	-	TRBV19	CASSRIGKSDTQYF	TGTGCCAGTAGTAGGATAGGGAAATCAGATACGCAGTATTTT
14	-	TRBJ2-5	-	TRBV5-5	CASSRSLDTGTQYF	TGTGCCAGCAGCCGATCCCTCGATACGGGGACCCAGTACTTC
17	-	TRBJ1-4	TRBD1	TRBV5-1	CASSQGGRAATNEKLFF	TGCGCCAGCAGCCAAGGGGGCAGGGCTGCAACTAATGAAAAACTGTTTTTT
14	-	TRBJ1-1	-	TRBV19	CASSITGMNTEAFF	TGTGCCAGTAGTATCACAGGAATGAACACTGAAGCTTTCTTT
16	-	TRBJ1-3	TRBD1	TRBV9	CASSVSSGQSGTTIYF	TGTGCCAGCAGCGTAAGTTCGGGACAGTCGGGGACCACCATATATTTT
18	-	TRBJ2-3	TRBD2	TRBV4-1	CASSQDPLAGVSTDTQYF	TGCGCCAGCAGCCAAGATCCCCTAGCGGGGGTTAGCACAGATACGCAGTATTTT
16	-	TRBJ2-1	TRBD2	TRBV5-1	CASSAVTSGRPHEQFF	TGCGCCAGCAGCGCGGTGACTAGCGGGAGACCTCATGAGCAGTTCTTC
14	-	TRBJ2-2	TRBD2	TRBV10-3	CAISTSGHTGELFF	TGTGCCATCAGTACTAGCGGACACACCGGGGAGCTGTTTTTT
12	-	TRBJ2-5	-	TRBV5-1	CASTGTQETQYF	TGCGCCAGCACTGGGACCCAAGAGACCCAGTACTTC
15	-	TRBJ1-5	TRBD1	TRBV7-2	CASSSGTGGFQPQHF	TGTGCCAGCAGCTCCGGGACAGGGGGCTTCCAGCCCCAGCATTTT
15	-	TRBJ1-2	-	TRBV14	CASSQGPGAMTGYTF	TGTGCCAGCAGCCAAGGCCCCGGGGCTATGACTGGCTACACCTTC
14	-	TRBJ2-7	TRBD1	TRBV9	CASSSGTGSYEQYF	TGTGCCAGCAGCTCCGGGACAGGGTCTTACGAGCAGTACTTC
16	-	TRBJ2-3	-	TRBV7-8	CASSRWGLGSTDTQYF	TGTGCCAGCAGCAGGTGGGGATTGGGGAGCACAGATACGCAGTATTTT
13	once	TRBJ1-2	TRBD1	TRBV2	CASSDDRDYGYTF	TGTGCCAGCAGTGACGACAGGGATTATGGCTACACCTTC
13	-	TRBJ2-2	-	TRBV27	CASSFERTGELFF	TGTGCCAGCAGTTTCGAGCGCACCGGGGAGCTGTTTTTT
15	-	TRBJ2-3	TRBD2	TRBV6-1	CASSGGELGGNTQYF	TGTGCCAGCAGTGGAGGGGAACTGGGGGGGAATACGCAGTATTTT
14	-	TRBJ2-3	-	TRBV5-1	CASSLGGSTDTQYF	TGCGCCAGCAGCTTGGGTGGTAGCACAGATACGCAGTATTTT